Below are 21 T cell receptor beta chains sequenced from a single sample in a study of blood T cell repertoires in COVID-19. The protocol was immunoSEQ multiplex PCR, while the TCRdb copy is restricted to in-frame clones and leaves out a portion. The table includes 120,000 to 150,000 clones, 80% to 90% detected once. What was sequenced was peripheral blood. The receptors were gathered from an elderly man with acute or convalescent COVID-19.

The rearrangement joins TRBV5-6 to TRBJ1-1, with D uncertain. The CDR3 has 15 amino acids. Germline V gene data show CDR1 as SGHDT and CDR2 as YYEEEE. V was trimmed by 0 bases and J by 4 bases, leaving 13 bases between them. CDR3 in amino acids: CASSLGPRGGTEAFF. As DNA, the CDR3 is TGTGCCAGCAGCTTGGGGCCCCGGGGAGGCACTGAAGCTTTCTTT.

In regard to this clone: A read error may explain this, as a much larger clone is one base away. The J gene is TRBJ2-7, the V gene TRBV5-5; unclear D gene. The CDR3 loop spans 13 amino acids. Germline V gives CDR1 SGHKS, CDR2 YYEKEE (reference sequence). Trimming left V 0 bases short and J 0 bases short, with 4 bases between. CDR3 loop: CASSLVSSYEQYF. In DNA form, the CDR3 reads TGTGCCAGCAGCTTGGTGAGCTCCTACGAGCAGTACTTC.

V usage is TRBV3-1 (or the pseudogene TRBV3-2) and J usage is TRBJ1-1, with D tentatively TRBD1 (5 bases). Trimming took off 4 bases at V and 1 base at J, with 19 bases between the two ends. The CDR3 has 17 residues. The germline CDR1 and CDR2 sequences are LGHDT and YNNKEL (reference sequence). The CDR3: CASSLRGGLGRNTEAFF. The CDR3 nucleotides are TGTGCCAGCAGCCTGCGGGGAGGGCTGGGACGGAACACTGAAGCTTTCTTT.

The chain couples TRBV25-1 to TRBJ1-1, with 11 bases matching TRBD1. Losses at the gene ends were 6 bases for V and 4 bases for J; bases not matched to a gene: 7. There are 15 residues in the CDR3. From germline, CDR1 is MGHDK and CDR2 SYGVNS. This CDR3 is CASRGQGAQGTEAFF. For the CDR3, the DNA is TGTGCCAGCAGAGGACAGGGGGCGCAGGGCACTGAAGCTTTCTTT. The full variable domain, in which reference TRBV25-1 and TRBJ1-1 provide the parts outside the CDR3, is EADIYQTPRYLVIGTGKKITLECSQTMGHDKMYWYQQDPGMELHLIHYSYGVNSTEKGDLSSESTVSRIRTEHFPLTLESARPSHTSQYLCASRGQGAQGTEAFFGQGTRLTVV.

This clone appeared once. The V gene is TRBV5-1, the J gene TRBJ2-3; D perhaps matches TRBD1 (6 bases). CDR1 and CDR2 (germline): SGHRS, YFSETQ. Trimming left V 3 bases short and J 2 bases short, with 7 bases between. CDR3 length: 13 residues. The CDR3 region is CASSWDITDTQYF. CDR3 nucleotides: TGCGCCAGCAGCTGGGACATCACAGATACGCAGTATTTT.

The rearrangement joins TRBV2 to TRBJ1-4; the match to TRBD1 covers 8 bases. Germline trimming cut 6 bases from V and 0 bases from J; bases unmatched to any gene: 0. CDR3 size: 14 residues. Germline values: CDR1 SNHLY, CDR2 FYNNEI. CDR3 protein: CASRQGATNEKLFF. CDR3 coding DNA: TGTGCCAGCAGACAGGGGGCAACTAATGAAAAACTGTTTTTT.

The rearrangement links TRBV7-2 to TRBJ1-2; 7 positions agree with TRBD1. The CDR3 covers 13 residues. Germline V lookup: CDR1 SGHTA, CDR2 FQGNSA. The V segment lost 2 bases and the J segment 12 bases; nucleotides outside the gene matches: 9. In DNA, the CDR3 is TGTGCCAGCAGCTTAACAGGGGAAAGAGTGCACACCTTC. As protein: CASSLTGERVHTF.

The J gene is TRBJ1-5, the V gene TRBV7-9; no firm D call. Germline CDR1 reads SEHNR; CDR2 reads FQNEAQ (reference sequence). Between the trimmed V and J ends, which lost 2 bases and 0 bases, there was a span of 5 bases. CDR3 size: 14 residues. The CDR3 spells CASSLSSSNQPQHF. The CDR3 nucleotides are TGTGCCAGCAGCTTATCGAGTAGCAATCAGCCCCAGCATTTT.

The table lists this clone with a few counts. The chain has TRBV10-3 and TRBJ2-1, with 12 nucleotides matching TRBD2. Per germline, CDR1 ENHRY and CDR2 SYGVKD. This CDR3 is 19 amino acids long. J was trimmed by 8 bases and V by 4 bases; bases with no gene match: 18. The CDR3: CAISAQLAGGVGLRDEQFF. CDR3 sequence (DNA): TGTGCCATCAGTGCCCAACTAGCGGGAGGAGTGGGCCTTAGAGATGAGCAGTTCTTC.

The chain has TRBV5-6 and TRBJ1-1; 7 positions match TRBD1. V shed 5 bases, J shed 1 base, and the junction held 5 bases outside the gene matches. Germline CDR1 and CDR2: SGHDT and YYEEEE. This CDR3 spans 14 amino acids. CDR3 in amino acids: CASRSDRANTEAFF. As DNA, the CDR3 is TGTGCCAGCAGGTCAGACAGGGCGAACACTGAAGCTTTCTTT.

The chain links TRBV7-9 to TRBJ1-5, with a weak D call TRBD1 (6 bases). CDR3 length: 12 amino acids. CDR1 and CDR2 from the germline V gene are SEHNR and FQNEAQ (reference sequence). The V and J ends lost 4 bases and 9 bases respectively, with 10 bases between them. This CDR3 is CASSYTDRPQHF. The CDR3 coding sequence is TGTGCCAGCAGCTACACGGACAGGCCCCAGCATTTT.

The chain combines TRBV7-9 with TRBJ2-7; D perhaps matches TRBD1 (5 bases). V was pared by 4 bases and J by 3 bases, with 10 bases between. The germline V gene has CDR1 SEHNR and CDR2 FQNEAQ (reference sequence). The CDR3 extends over 13 amino acids. Here the CDR3 reads CASSYYQGYEQYF. The DNA of the CDR3 is TGTGCCAGCAGCTACTACCAGGGCTACGAGCAGTACTTC.

The chain joins TRBV25-1 to TRBJ1-4, with D possibly matching TRBD1 (6 bases). This CDR3 is built from 14 residues. V gave up 6 bases and J gave up 10 bases, with 18 bases separating them. CDR1 and CDR2 from the germline V gene are MGHDK and SYGVNS. In DNA form, the CDR3 reads TGTGCCAGCAGCCAGACAGGACAGCAGACAAAACTGTTTTTT. Encoded protein: CASSQTGQQTKLFF.

The V gene is TRBV2, the J gene TRBJ2-2; possible D gene TRBD2, 5 bases. The V end was cut by 3 bases, the J end by 0 bases, with 8 bases between. Germline CDR1 and CDR2: SNHLY and FYNNEI. This CDR3 is built from 15 residues. CDR3 sequence (DNA): TGTGCCAGCAGTGAGTTAGCGTCGAACACCGGGGAGCTGTTTTTT. It specifies CASSELASNTGELFF.

The V gene is TRBV5-6, the J gene TRBJ1-2; D not resolved. Germline CDR1 reads SGHDT; CDR2 reads YYEEEE. The length of the CDR3 is 12 residues. The germline V and J ends were trimmed by 0 bases and 4 bases, with 4 bases remaining between them. CDR3 nucleotides: TGTGCCAGCAGCTTGGAGCCCTATGGCTACACCTTC. Translating it yields CASSLEPYGYTF.

CDR3 sequence: CASSGLAGGGTQYF. The CDR3 DNA reads TGTGCCAGCAGCGGACTAGCGGGAGGCGGGACCCAGTACTTC. The chain couples TRBV7-3 to TRBJ2-5, with 14 nucleotides matching TRBD2. Germline lookup yields CDR1 SGHTA and CDR2 FQGTGA. CDR3 length equals 14 residues. Trimming cost V 5 bases and J 7 bases; bases outside gene matches: 3. Looking up the rest from reference TRBV7-3 and TRBJ2-5 gives the full variable domain: GAGVSQTPSNKVTEKGKYVELRCDPISGHTALYWYRQSLGQGPEFLIYFQGTGAADDSGLPNDRFFAVRPEGSVSTLKIQRTERGDSAVYLCASSGLAGGGTQYFGPGTRLLVL.

The V gene is TRBV27, the J gene TRBJ1-6; 8 bases align to TRBD1. The V segment lost 4 bases and the J segment 5 bases; nucleotides outside the gene matches: 4. CDR3 size: 15 residues. Per germline, CDR1 MNHEY and CDR2 SMNVEV (reference sequence). CDR3 protein: CASSYRQGHNSPLHF. The DNA of the CDR3 is TGTGCCAGCAGTTACCGACAGGGGCATAATTCACCCCTCCACTTT.

This clone was counted only a few times. This chain links TRBV5-4 with TRBJ2-6; no reliable D call. V was trimmed by 0 bases and J by 4 bases, leaving 5 bases between them. The V gene's germline CDR1 is SGHNT and CDR2 YYREEE (reference sequence). The CDR3 is made up of 14 amino acids. CDR3 DNA: TGTGCCAGCAGCTTGGGGGCGGGGGCCAACGTCCTGACTTTC. Translation gives CASSLGAGANVLTF.

This clone was observed once. The chain couples TRBV5-1 to TRBJ1-6; 7 nucleotides line up with TRBD1. Trimming removed 4 bases from V and 10 bases from J; junction bases left unmatched: 8. The germline CDR1 and CDR2 sequences are SGHRS and YFSETQ. The CDR3 extends over 14 amino acids. This chain's CDR3 is CASSPGQVLSPLHF. The CDR3 region has the DNA TGCGCCAGCAGCCCCGGACAGGTTTTGTCACCCCTCCACTTT. Full variable domain (remainder filled in from reference TRBV5-1 and TRBJ1-6): KAGVTQTPRYLIKTRGQQVTLSCSPISGHRSVSWYQQTPGQGLQFLFEYFSETQRNKGNFPGRFSGRQFSNSRSEMNVSTLELGDSALYLCASSPGQVLSPLHFGNGTRLTVT.

This clone was seen more than once but under ten times. V and J are TRBV19 and TRBJ1-1; possible D gene TRBD1, 5 bases. The CDR3 totals 14 residues. Trimming stripped 7 bases from V and 4 bases from J, with 16 bases between. Germline V gives CDR1 LNHDA, CDR2 SQIVND (reference sequence). The CDR3 bases are TGTGCCAGTACCCCCGCAGGGTGGGTCACTGAAGCTTTCTTT. Amino acid sequence: CASTPAGWVTEAFF.

V usage is TRBV7-2 and J usage is TRBJ2-1; D perhaps matches TRBD2 (7 bases). Germline V gene lookup returns CDR1 SGHTA and CDR2 FQGNSA. This CDR3 spans 14 amino acids. Trimming removed 6 bases from V and 3 bases from J, with 12 bases in between. The CDR3 region has the DNA TGTGCCAGCAGTATAGGGGGGGGCTACAATGAGCAGTTCTTC. It is translated as CASSIGGGYNEQFF.